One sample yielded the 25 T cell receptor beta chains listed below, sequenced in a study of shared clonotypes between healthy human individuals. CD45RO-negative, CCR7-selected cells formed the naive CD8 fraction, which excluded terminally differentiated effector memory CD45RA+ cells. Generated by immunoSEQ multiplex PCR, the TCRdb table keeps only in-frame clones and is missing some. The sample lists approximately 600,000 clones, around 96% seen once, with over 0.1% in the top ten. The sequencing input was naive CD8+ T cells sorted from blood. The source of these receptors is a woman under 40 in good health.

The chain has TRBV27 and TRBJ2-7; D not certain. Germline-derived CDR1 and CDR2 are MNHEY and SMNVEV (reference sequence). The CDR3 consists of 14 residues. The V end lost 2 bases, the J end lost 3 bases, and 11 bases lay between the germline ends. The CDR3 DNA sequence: TGTGCCAGCAGTTTAGCAGGTCCCTACTACGAGCAGTACTTC. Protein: CASSLAGPYYEQYF.

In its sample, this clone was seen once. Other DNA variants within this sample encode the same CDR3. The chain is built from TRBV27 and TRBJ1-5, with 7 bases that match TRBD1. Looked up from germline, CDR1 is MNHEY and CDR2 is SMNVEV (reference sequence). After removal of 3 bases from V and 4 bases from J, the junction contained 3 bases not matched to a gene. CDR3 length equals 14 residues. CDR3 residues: CASSLRQGNQPQHF. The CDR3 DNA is TGTGCCAGCAGTTTGCGACAGGGAAATCAGCCCCAGCATTTT.

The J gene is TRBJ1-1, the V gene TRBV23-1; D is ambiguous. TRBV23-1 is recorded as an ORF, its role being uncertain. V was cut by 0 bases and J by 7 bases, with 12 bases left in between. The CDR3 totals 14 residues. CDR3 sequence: CASSQSRAEGEAFF. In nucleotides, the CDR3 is TGCGCCAGCAGTCAATCGCGGGCGGAGGGTGAAGCTTTCTTT.

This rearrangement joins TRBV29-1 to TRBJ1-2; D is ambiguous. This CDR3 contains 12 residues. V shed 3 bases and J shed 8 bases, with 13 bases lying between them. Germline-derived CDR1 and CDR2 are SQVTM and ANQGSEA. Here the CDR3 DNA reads TGCAGCGTTGAGAATCTCGAAGGGGGCTACACCTTC. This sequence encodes CSVENLEGGYTF. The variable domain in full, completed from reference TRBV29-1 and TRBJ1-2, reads SAVISQKPSRDICQRGTSLTIQCQVDSQVTMMFWYRQQPGQSLTLIATANQGSEATYESGFVIDKFPISRPNLTFSTLTVSNMSPEDSSIYLCSVENLEGGYTFGSGTRLTVV.

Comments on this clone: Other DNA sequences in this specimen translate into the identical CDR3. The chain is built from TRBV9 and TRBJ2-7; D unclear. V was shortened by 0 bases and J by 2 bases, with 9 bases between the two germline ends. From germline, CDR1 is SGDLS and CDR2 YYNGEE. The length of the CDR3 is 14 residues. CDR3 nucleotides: TGTGCCAGCAGCGTAGGGTCTGGGACCTACGAGCAGTACTTC. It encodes CASSVGSGTYEQYF.

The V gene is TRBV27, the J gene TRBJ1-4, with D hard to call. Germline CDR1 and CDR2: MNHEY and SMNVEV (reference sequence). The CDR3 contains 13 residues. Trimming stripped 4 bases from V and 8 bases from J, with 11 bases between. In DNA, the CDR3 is TGTGCCAGCAGTTCCCCGTGGGTAGAAAAACTGTTTTTT. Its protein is CASSSPWVEKLFF.

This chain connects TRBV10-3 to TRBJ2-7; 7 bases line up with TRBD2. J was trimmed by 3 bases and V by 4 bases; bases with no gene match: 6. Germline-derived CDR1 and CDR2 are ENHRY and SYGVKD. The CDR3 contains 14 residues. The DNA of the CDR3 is TGTGCCATCAGTGTGGAGGGAGGGAACTACGAGCAGTACTTC. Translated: CAISVEGGNYEQYF.

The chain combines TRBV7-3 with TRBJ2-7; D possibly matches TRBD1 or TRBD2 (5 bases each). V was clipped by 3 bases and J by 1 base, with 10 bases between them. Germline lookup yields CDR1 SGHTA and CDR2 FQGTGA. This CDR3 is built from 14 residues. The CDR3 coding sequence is TGTGCCAGCAGCTTGGGGACGGGGTCCTACGAGCAGTACTTC. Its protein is CASSLGTGSYEQYF.

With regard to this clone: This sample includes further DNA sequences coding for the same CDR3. The CDR3: CASSQGLAGGSYEQYF. The CDR3 nucleotides are TGCGCCAGCAGCCAGGGACTAGCGGGAGGGTCCTACGAGCAGTACTTC. The chain carries TRBV4-1 and TRBJ2-7, with 16 bases identical to TRBD2. With V trimmed by 3 bases and J by 1 base, 0 bases remained unmatched. This CDR3 contains 16 residues. Germline values: CDR1 MGHRA, CDR2 YSYEKL.

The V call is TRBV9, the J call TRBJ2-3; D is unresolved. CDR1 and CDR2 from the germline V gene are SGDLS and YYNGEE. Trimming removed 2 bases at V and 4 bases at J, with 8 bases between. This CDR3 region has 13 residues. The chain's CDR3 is CASSVFSPDTQYF. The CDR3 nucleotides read TGTGCCAGCAGCGTTTTTAGCCCAGATACGCAGTATTTT.

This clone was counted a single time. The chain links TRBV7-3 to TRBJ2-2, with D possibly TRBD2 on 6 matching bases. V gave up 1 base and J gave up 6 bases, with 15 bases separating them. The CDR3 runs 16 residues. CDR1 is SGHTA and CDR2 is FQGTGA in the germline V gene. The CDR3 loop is CASSLISGELAGELFF. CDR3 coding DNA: TGTGCCAGCAGCTTAATTTCGGGAGAATTAGCCGGGGAGCTGTTTTTT.

Here the CDR3 reads CASSFSASGGTEAFF. CDR3 sequence (DNA): TGTGCCAGCAGTTTCTCGGCCTCAGGGGGCACTGAAGCTTTCTTT. The J gene is TRBJ1-1, the V gene TRBV28, with 7 bases lining up with TRBD1. CDR3 length: 15 amino acids. V shed 3 bases, J shed 4 bases, and the junction held 8 bases outside the gene matches. In germline, CDR1 is MDHEN, CDR2 SYDVKM.

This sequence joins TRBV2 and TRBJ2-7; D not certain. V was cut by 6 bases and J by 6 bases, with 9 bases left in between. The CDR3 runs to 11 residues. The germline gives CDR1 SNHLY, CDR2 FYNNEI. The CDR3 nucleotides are TGTGCCAGCAGGGAGATCTCCGAGCAGTACTTC. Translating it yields CASREISEQYF.

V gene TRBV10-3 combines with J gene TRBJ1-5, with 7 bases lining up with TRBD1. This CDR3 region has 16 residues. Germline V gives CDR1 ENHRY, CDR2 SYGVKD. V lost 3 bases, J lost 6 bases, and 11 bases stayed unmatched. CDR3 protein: CAISDTPGGVGQPQHF. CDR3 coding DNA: TGTGCCATCAGTGACACCCCAGGGGGGGTAGGTCAGCCCCAGCATTTT.

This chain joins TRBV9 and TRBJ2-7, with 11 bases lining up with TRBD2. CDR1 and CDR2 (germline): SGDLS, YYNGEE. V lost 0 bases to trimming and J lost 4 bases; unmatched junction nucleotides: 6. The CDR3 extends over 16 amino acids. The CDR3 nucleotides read TGTGCCAGCAGCGTAGCGGGACTAGCGGACACTTACGAGCAGTACTTC. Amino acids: CASSVAGLADTYEQYF.

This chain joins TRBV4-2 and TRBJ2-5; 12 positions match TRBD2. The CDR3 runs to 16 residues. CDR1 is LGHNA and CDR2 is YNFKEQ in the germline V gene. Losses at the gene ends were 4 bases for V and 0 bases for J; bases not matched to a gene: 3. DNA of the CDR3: TGTGCCAGCAGCCCTTGGACTAGCGGGGACCAAGAGACCCAGTACTTC. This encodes CASSPWTSGDQETQYF.

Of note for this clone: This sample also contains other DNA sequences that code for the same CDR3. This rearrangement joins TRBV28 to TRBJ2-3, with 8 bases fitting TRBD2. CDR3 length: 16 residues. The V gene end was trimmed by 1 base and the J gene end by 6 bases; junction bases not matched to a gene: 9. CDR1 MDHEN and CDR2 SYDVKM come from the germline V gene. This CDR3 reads CASSLLASGRADTQYF. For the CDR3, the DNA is TGTGCCAGCAGTTTATTGGCCAGCGGGAGAGCGGATACGCAGTATTTT.

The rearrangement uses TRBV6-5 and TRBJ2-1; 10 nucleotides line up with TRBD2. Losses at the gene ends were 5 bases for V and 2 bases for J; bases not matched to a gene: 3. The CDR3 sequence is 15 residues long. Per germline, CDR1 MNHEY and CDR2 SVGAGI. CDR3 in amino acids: CASSPGTSAYNEQFF. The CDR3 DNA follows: TGTGCCAGCAGTCCAGGGACTAGCGCCTACAATGAGCAGTTCTTC.

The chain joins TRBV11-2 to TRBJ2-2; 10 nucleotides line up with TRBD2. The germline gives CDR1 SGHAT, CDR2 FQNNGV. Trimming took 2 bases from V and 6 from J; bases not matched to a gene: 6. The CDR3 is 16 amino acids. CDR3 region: CASSLLAGVGAGELFF. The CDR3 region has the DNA TGTGCCAGCAGCTTACTAGCGGGAGTCGGGGCCGGGGAGCTGTTTTTT.

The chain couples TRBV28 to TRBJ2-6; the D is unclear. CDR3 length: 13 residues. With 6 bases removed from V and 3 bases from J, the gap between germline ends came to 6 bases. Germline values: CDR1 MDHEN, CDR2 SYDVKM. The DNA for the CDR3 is TGTGCCAGCAGGAGATTTGGGGCCAACGTCCTGACTTTC. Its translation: CASRRFGANVLTF.

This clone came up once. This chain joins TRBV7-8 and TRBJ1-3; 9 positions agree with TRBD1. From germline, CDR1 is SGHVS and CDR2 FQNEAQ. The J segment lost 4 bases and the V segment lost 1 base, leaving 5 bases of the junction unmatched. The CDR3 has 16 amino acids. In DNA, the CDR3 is TGTGCCAGCAGCTTAGGCCGGGACAGGGTGGGAAACACCATATATTTT. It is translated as CASSLGRDRVGNTIYF.

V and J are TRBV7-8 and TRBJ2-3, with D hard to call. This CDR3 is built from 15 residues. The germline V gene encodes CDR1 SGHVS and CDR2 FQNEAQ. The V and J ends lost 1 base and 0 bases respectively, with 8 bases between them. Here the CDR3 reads CASSLDRRSTDTQYF. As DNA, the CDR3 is TGTGCCAGCAGCTTAGACCGGCGGAGCACAGATACGCAGTATTTT.

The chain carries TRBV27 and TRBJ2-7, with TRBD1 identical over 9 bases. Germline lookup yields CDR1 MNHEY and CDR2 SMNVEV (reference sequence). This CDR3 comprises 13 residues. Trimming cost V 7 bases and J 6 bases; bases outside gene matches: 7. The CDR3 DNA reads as TGTGCCAGCAAGAACGGGACAGGGTTCGAGCAGTACTTC. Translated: CASKNGTGFEQYF.

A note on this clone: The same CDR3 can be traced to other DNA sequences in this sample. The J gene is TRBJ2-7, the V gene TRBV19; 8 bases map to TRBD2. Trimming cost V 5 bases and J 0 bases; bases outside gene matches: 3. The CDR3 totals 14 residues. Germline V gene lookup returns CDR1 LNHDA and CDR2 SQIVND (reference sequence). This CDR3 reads CASSFTSGSYEQYF. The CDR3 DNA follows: TGTGCCAGTAGTTTCACTAGCGGCTCCTACGAGCAGTACTTC.

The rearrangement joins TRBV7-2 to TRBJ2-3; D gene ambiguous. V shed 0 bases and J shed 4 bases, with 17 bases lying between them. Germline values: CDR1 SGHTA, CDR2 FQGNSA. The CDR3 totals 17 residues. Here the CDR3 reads CASSLAIRRIGPDTQYF. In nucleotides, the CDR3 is TGTGCCAGCAGCTTAGCGATCAGAAGGATTGGGCCAGATACGCAGTATTTT.